In its sample, the clone carrying this TCR beta chain was seen a few times. MiXCR, applied by TCRdb to the 5' RACE reads, yields one record per CDR3 protein. The data hold approximately 250,000 distinct CDR3 sequences, with 15% observed a single time. V dropped 0 bases and J dropped 0; count of bases not matched to a gene: 8. CDR1 and CDR2 (germline): MGHRA, YSYEKL. The CDR3 totals 17 residues. The source of the sample is a study of T-cell memory formation after mild COVID-19. The V and J genes are TRBV4-1 and TRBJ2-7; 7 nucleotides match TRBD2. This receptor was obtained from an adult woman who had mild COVID-19 (a few samples of this study predate the infection). Cell type and time point are not known. The sequencing input was PBMCs or a T cell subset sorted from them (not recorded which). The CDR3 reads CASSQDSPAGSSYEQYF. In DNA form, the CDR3 reads TGCGCCAGCAGCCAAGATTCCCCAGCGGGGAGCTCCTACGAGCAGTACTTC.